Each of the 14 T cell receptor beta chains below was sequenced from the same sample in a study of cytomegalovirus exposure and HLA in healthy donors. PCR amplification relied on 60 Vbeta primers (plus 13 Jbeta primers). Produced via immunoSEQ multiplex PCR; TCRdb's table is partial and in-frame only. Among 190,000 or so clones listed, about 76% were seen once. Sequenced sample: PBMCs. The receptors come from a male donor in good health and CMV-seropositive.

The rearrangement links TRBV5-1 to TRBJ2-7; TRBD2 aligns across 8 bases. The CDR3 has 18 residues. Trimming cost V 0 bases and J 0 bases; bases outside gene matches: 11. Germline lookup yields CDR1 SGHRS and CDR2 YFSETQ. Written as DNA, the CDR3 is TGCGCCAGCAGCTTGGATGCCCTAGCGGGTACCTTCTCCTACGAGCAGTACTTC. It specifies CASSLDALAGTFSYEQYF.

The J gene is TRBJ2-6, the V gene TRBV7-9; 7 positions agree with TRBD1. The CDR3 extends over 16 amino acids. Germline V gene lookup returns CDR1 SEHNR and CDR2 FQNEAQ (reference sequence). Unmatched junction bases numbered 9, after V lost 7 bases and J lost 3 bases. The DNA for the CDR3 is TGTGCCAGCACCCAAACCGACAGGGATGGGGCCAACGTCCTGACTTTC. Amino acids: CASTQTDRDGANVLTF.

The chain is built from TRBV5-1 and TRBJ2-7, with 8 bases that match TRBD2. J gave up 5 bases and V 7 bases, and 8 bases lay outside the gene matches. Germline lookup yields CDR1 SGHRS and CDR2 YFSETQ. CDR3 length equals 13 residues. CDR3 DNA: TGCGCCAGCGGTTTAGCGGGATTCGACGAGCAGTACTTC. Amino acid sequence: CASGLAGFDEQYF.

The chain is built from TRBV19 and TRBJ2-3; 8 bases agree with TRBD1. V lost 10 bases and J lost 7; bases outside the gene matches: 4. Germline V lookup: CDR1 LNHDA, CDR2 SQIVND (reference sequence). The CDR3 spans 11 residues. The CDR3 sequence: CATTGGHTQYF. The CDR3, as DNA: TGTGCCACCACAGGGGGACATACGCAGTATTTT.

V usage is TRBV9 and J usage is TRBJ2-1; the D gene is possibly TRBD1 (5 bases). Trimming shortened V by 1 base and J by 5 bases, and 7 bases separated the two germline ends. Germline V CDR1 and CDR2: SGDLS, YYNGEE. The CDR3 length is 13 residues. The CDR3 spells CASSVTGNNEQFF. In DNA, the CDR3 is TGTGCCAGCAGCGTAACAGGTAACAATGAGCAGTTCTTC. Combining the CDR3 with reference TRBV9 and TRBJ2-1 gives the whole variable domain DSGVTQTPKHLITATGQRVTLRCSPRSGDLSVYWYQQSLDQGLQFLIQYYNGEERAKGNILERFSAQQFPDLHSELNLSSLELGDSALYFCASSVTGNNEQFFGPGTRLTVL.

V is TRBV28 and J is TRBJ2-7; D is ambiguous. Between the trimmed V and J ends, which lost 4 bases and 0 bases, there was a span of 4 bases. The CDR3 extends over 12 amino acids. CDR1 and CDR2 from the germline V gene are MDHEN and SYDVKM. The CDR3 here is CASSYRSYEQYF. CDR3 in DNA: TGTGCCAGCAGTTATCGCTCCTACGAGCAGTACTTC.

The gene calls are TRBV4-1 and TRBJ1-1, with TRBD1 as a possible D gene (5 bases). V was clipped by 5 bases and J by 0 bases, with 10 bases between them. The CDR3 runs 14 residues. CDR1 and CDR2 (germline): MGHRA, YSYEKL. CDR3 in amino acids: CASSSGLMNTEAFF. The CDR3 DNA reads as TGCGCCAGCAGCTCAGGGCTCATGAACACTGAAGCTTTCTTT.

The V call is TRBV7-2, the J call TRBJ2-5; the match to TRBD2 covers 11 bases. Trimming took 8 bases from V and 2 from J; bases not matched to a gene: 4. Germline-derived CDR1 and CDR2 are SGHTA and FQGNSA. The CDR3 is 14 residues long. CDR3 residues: CASRTSGLQETQYF. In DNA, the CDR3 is TGTGCCAGCCGGACTAGCGGGTTACAAGAGACCCAGTACTTC.

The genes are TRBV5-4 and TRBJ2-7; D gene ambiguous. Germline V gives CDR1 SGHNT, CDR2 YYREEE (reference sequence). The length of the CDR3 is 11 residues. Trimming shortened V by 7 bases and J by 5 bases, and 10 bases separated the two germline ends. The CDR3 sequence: CASEVADEQYF. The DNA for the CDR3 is TGTGCCAGCGAGGTGGCCGACGAGCAGTACTTC.

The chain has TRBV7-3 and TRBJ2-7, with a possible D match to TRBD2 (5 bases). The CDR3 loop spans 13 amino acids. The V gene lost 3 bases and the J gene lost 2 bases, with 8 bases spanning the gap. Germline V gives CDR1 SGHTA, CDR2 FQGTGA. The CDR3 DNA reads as TGTGCCAGCAGCTTGGGAGAAACCTACGAGCAGTACTTC. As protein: CASSLGETYEQYF.

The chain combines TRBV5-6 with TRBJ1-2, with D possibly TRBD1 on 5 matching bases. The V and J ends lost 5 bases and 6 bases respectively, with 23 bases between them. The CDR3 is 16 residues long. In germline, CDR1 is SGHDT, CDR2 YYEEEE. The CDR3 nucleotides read TGTGCCAGCAGGGCTGGAGTGCGGGGGGGATTGGATGGCTACACCTTC. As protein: CASRAGVRGGLDGYTF.

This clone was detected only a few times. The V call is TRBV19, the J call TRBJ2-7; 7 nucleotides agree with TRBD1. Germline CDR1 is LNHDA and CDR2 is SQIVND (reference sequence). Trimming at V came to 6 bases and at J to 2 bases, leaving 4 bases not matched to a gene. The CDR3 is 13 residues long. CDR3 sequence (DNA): TGTGCCAGTAGGGACAGGAGTACCTACGAGCAGTACTTC. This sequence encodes CASRDRSTYEQYF.

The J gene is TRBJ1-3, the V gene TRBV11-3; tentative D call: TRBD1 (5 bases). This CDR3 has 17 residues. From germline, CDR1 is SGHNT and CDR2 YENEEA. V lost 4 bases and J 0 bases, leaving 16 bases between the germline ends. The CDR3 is CASSSRLWGGSGNTIYF. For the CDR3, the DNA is TGTGCCAGCAGCTCCCGCCTATGGGGGGGCTCTGGAAACACCATATATTTT.

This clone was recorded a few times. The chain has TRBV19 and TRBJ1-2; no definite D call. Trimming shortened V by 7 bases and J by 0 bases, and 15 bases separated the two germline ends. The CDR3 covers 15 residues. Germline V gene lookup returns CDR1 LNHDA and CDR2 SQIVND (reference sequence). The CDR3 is CASTDRVRSNYGYTF. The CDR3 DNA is TGTGCCAGTACTGATCGGGTCCGGTCTAACTATGGCTACACCTTC.